One and the same sample provided the 21 T cell receptor beta chains below, sequenced in a study of cytomegalovirus exposure and HLA in healthy donors. The PCR used 60 Vbeta and 13 Jbeta primers. Only in-frame clones appear in the TCRdb table, and some are missing; sequencing was by immunoSEQ multiplex PCR. The sample shows roughly 120,000 clones, 80% of them seen only once. The sample comprised PBMCs. The source is a female donor in good health and CMV-seropositive.

This clone was picked up one time. The J gene is TRBJ2-7, the V gene TRBV30; 7 bases are a match to TRBD2. Trimming at V came to 6 bases and at J to 5 bases, leaving 10 bases not matched to a gene. Germline CDR1 is GTSNPN and CDR2 is SVGIG (reference sequence). This CDR3 comprises 13 residues. CDR3 loop: CACRKAGSDEQYF. CDR3 DNA: TGTGCCTGCCGAAAAGCGGGGAGCGACGAGCAGTACTTC.

The V and J genes are TRBV6-5 and TRBJ1-4; no firm D call. V lost 6 bases and J 5 bases, leaving 10 bases between the germline ends. The CDR3 spans 13 residues. Germline CDR1 is MNHEY and CDR2 is SVGAGI. The CDR3 loop is CASRSQINEKLFF. The CDR3 DNA is TGTGCCAGCAGGTCGCAGATCAATGAAAAACTGTTTTTT.

J is TRBJ1-2 and V is TRBV5-8; possibly TRBD1 for D (6 bases). CDR1 and CDR2 (germline): SGHTS, YDEGEE. The CDR3 contains 15 residues. The V end lost 0 bases, the J end lost 0 bases, and 9 bases lay between the germline ends. The CDR3 region has the DNA TGTGCCAGCAGCTTGGCCGGGACACCTAACTATGGCTACACCTTC. It yields the protein CASSLAGTPNYGYTF.

This chain connects TRBV6-5 to TRBJ2-7; 11 nucleotides match TRBD1. J was trimmed by 3 bases and V by 8 bases; bases with no gene match: 6. The CDR3 is 14 residues long. Germline V gene sequence: CDR1 MNHEY, CDR2 SVGAGI. The CDR3 DNA follows: TGTGCCAGCGGACGGGACAGGGGGAACTACGAGCAGTACTTC. Amino acids: CASGRDRGNYEQYF.

This clone was found a few times. The chain uses TRBV7-8 and TRBJ2-2; 7 bases are shared with TRBD1. The trim removed 4 bases at V and 5 bases at J, leaving 4 bases unmatched. Germline CDR1 SGHVS, CDR2 FQNEAQ. CDR3 length: 14 amino acids. CDR3 protein: CASSSGTETGELFF. CDR3 nucleotide sequence: TGTGCCAGCAGCTCCGGGACAGAAACCGGGGAGCTGTTTTTT. Complete variable domain (other parts from reference TRBV7-8 and TRBJ2-2): GAGVSQSPRYKVAKRGQDVALRCDPISGHVSLFWYQQALGQGPEFLTYFQNEAQLDKSGLPSDRFFAERPEGSVSTLKIQRTQQEDSAVYLCASSSGTETGELFFGEGSRLTVL.

This clone has more than one count but fewer than ten. The CDR3 DNA reads TGTGCCAGCAGTAGAGGCGGGACCACCTACAATGAGCAGTTCTTC. Protein sequence: CASSRGGTTYNEQFF. The chain recombines TRBV2 with TRBJ2-1, with D perhaps TRBD2 (6 bases). The CDR3 spans 15 residues. V lost 5 bases, J lost 2 bases, and 13 bases lay in between. Looked up from germline, CDR1 is SNHLY and CDR2 is FYNNEI.

The rearrangement joins TRBV6-5 to TRBJ2-7; D is ambiguous. V lost 6 bases and J 6 bases, leaving 15 bases between the germline ends. The CDR3 length is 13 residues. Germline V gene sequence: CDR1 MNHEY, CDR2 SVGAGI. The CDR3, as DNA: TGTGCCAGCAGGTTCCGTTTTAGCAGCGAGCAGTACTTC. This sequence encodes CASRFRFSSEQYF.

The chain joins TRBV10-1 to TRBJ1-4; 11 positions agree with TRBD1. The CDR3 length is 15 residues. CDR1 WNHNN and CDR2 SYGVQD come from the germline V gene (reference sequence). V shed 2 bases and J 7 bases; nucleotides not matched to a gene: 3. The CDR3 nucleotides read TGCGCCAGCAGTGAGGGACAGGGGGCTGGTGAAAAACTGTTTTTT. It yields the protein CASSEGQGAGEKLFF.

The chain's CDR3 is CASSLDPLGQGYGQPQHF. The CDR3, as DNA: TGTGCCAGCAGCTTAGATCCTTTGGGACAGGGGTACGGTCAGCCCCAGCATTTT. This chain links TRBV7-8 with TRBJ1-5; 10 bases align to TRBD1. The CDR3 contains 18 residues. With V trimmed by 1 base and J by 6 bases, 12 bases remained unmatched. Germline CDR1 and CDR2: SGHVS and FQNEAQ.

The chain combines TRBV5-1 with TRBJ2-3; D is uncertain. The CDR3 spans 13 residues. Germline assignment: CDR1 SGHRS and CDR2 YFSETQ. Trimming shortened V by 0 bases and J by 6 bases, and 8 bases separated the two germline ends. The DNA for the CDR3 is TGCGCCAGCAGCTTGGCCACGAGGGATACGCAGTATTTT. Translated: CASSLATRDTQYF.

The chain has TRBV30 and TRBJ2-2, with D possibly matching TRBD2 (5 bases). With 5 bases removed from V and 6 bases from J, the gap between germline ends came to 16 bases. The CDR3 totals 14 residues. Germline V gene lookup returns CDR1 GTSNPN and CDR2 SVGIG (reference sequence). CDR3 loop: CAWGTSSGPGELFF. CDR3 nucleotide sequence: TGTGCCTGGGGAACTAGTTCGGGTCCCGGGGAGCTGTTTTTT.

The V gene is TRBV16, the J gene TRBJ2-1; D not certain. This CDR3 is 13 amino acids long. Germline V gives CDR1 KGHSY, CDR2 FQNENV. V lost 6 bases and J 3 bases, leaving 9 bases between the germline ends. In nucleotides, the CDR3 is TGTGCCAGCAGTCCTCAGAACTACAATGAGCAGTTCTTC. It translates to CASSPQNYNEQFF.

CDR3 nucleotide sequence: TGTGCCAGCTCACCACGGGAAGGGGCCGCATCAGATACGCAGTATTTT. This sequence encodes CASSPREGAASDTQYF. The chain employs TRBV18 and TRBJ2-3; the D gene is possibly TRBD1 (5 bases). The germline V gene encodes CDR1 KGHSH and CDR2 LQKENI. The V gene lost 1 base and the J gene lost 4 bases, with 15 bases spanning the gap. CDR3 length equals 16 residues. Based on the CDR3 plus reference TRBV18 and TRBJ2-3, the full variable domain is NAGVMQNPRHLVRRRGQEARLRCSPMKGHSHVYWYRQLPEEGLKFMVYLQKENIIDESGMPKERFSAEFPKEGPSILRIQQVVRGDSAAYFCASSPREGAASDTQYFGPGTRLTVL.

This chain joins TRBV9 and TRBJ1-3; perhaps TRBD1 as D (6 bases). The CDR3 sequence is 15 residues long. The V gene's germline CDR1 is SGDLS and CDR2 YYNGEE. V was pared by 5 bases and J by 0 bases, with 12 bases between. The CDR3 DNA follows: TGTGCCAGCAGTCCACAGGGAACCTCTGGAAACACCATATATTTT. Protein sequence: CASSPQGTSGNTIYF.

This chain links TRBV6-1 with TRBJ1-5, with 9 bases matching TRBD1. This CDR3 has 15 amino acids. Germline CDR1 reads MNHNS; CDR2 reads SASEGT. The CDR3 loop reads CATTHGQGFNQPQHF. Written as DNA, the CDR3 is TGTGCGACGACCCACGGACAGGGGTTTAATCAGCCCCAGCATTTT.

The gene calls are TRBV11-2 and TRBJ2-7, with a possible D match to TRBD2 (6 bases). Germline V lookup: CDR1 SGHAT, CDR2 FQNNGV. V lost 0 bases, J lost 6 bases, and 9 bases lay in between. The CDR3 runs 13 residues. CDR3: CASSLEGLGEQYF. The CDR3 bases are TGTGCCAGCAGCTTAGAGGGACTCGGCGAGCAGTACTTC.

This chain uses TRBV5-1 with TRBJ2-7; D unclear. CDR3 length: 12 amino acids. The germline V gene has CDR1 SGHRS and CDR2 YFSETQ. V was cut by 4 bases and J by 4 bases, with 9 bases left in between. The CDR3, as DNA: TGCGCCAGCAGCGCAGACTCATACGAGCAGTACTTC. It codes for CASSADSYEQYF.

The genes are TRBV6-5 and TRBJ1-5; D is unresolved. The CDR3 is 15 amino acids. V lost 0 bases and J 7 bases, leaving 13 bases between the germline ends. Germline CDR1 and CDR2: MNHEY and SVGAGI. The CDR3 loop is CASSYSRGIGQPQHF. CDR3 DNA: TGTGCCAGCAGTTACTCGAGAGGGATCGGGCAGCCCCAGCATTTT.

This clone was counted once. The J gene is TRBJ1-1, the V gene TRBV10-1; D perhaps matches TRBD1 (5 bases). V shed 4 bases and J shed 1 base, with 7 bases lying between them. The germline V gene encodes CDR1 WNHNN and CDR2 SYGVQD (reference sequence). The CDR3 spans 13 residues. For the CDR3, the DNA is TGCGCCAGCAGTGGACAGTCGAACACTGAAGCTTTCTTT. As protein: CASSGQSNTEAFF.

This clone was recorded a few times. The chain carries TRBV5-4 and TRBJ2-5, with TRBD1 as a possible D gene (6 bases). The CDR3 sequence is 14 residues long. The V end was cut by 2 bases, the J end by 2 bases, with 10 bases between. CDR1 SGHNT and CDR2 YYREEE come from the germline V gene (reference sequence). The CDR3 bases are TGTGCCAGCAGCTTTGGGGACAATCAAGAGACCCAGTACTTC. As protein: CASSFGDNQETQYF.

The chain has TRBV6-5 and TRBJ1-3; D ambiguous. Deletions cut 0 bases from V and 4 bases from J, with 13 bases between. This CDR3 has 16 amino acids. The V gene's germline CDR1 is MNHEY and CDR2 SVGAGI. The CDR3 nucleotides read TGTGCCAGCAGTTACTCGACGACACCGAGAGGAAACACCATATATTTT. Amino acid sequence: CASSYSTTPRGNTIYF.